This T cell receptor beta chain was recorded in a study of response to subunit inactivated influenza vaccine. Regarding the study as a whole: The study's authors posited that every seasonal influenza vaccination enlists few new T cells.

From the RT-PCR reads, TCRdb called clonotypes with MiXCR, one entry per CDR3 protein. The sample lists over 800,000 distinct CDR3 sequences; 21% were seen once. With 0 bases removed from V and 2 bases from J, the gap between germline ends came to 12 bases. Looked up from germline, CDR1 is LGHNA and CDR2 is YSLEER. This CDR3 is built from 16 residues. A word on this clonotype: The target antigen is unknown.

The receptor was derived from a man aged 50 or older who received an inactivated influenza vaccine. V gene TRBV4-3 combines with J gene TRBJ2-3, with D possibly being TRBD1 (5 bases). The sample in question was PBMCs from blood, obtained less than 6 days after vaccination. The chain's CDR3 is CASSQDWTPVTDTQYF. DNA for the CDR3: TGCGCCAGCAGCCAAGATTGGACACCCGTCACAGATACGCAGTATTTT.